Following are 20 T cell receptor beta chains from one sample sequenced in a study of response to subunit inactivated influenza vaccine listed by TCRdb under 2018. Libraries were prepared through RT-PCR. Data came from an Illumina HiSeq 2500. TCRdb trimmed public reads at Q25 via fastp, called clones via MiXCR and kept in-frame beta chains. Entries are consolidated by CDR3 protein sequence, retaining the most common genes and DNA. This sample holds about 650,000 distinct CDR3 sequences; 15% to 19% were observed only once. The top ten constitute about 9.9% of the sample. Sequencing was performed on PBMCs from blood, taken approximately 13 days after vaccination. The receptors here all came from a man in his forties or fifties who received an inactivated influenza vaccine. Donor details come from another sample of the same person, matched by shared clones.

This clonotype turned up a few times. The chain is built from TRBV4-2 and TRBJ1-1; no reliable D call. The V gene lost 0 bases and the J gene lost 1 base, with 12 bases spanning the gap. Germline V lookup: CDR1 LGHNA, CDR2 YNFKEQ. The CDR3 length is 16 residues. As DNA, the CDR3 is TGTGCCAGCAGCCAAGACGCGCAGCCGAGGAACACTGAAGCTTTCTTT. It specifies CASSQDAQPRNTEAFF.

This chain links TRBV5-1 with TRBJ2-1; the match to TRBD2 covers 8 bases. The CDR3 totals 16 residues. Trimming took 7 bases from V and 1 from J; bases not matched to a gene: 10. Germline CDR1 and CDR2: SGHRS and YFSETQ. This CDR3 is CASRLTGGGSYNEQFF. In nucleotides, the CDR3 is TGCGCCAGCCGCCTTACGGGCGGGGGGTCCTACAATGAGCAGTTCTTC.

The rearrangement joins TRBV2 to TRBJ2-1; no clear D. CDR3 length: 12 residues. V lost 1 base and J lost 13, with 11 bases in between. Germline values: CDR1 SNHLY, CDR2 FYNNEI. As DNA, the CDR3 is TGTGCCAGCAGTGAAGTCTTGGAAAGCCAGTTCTTC. Translating it yields CASSEVLESQFF.

This clonotype was observed at least ten times. This rearrangement joins TRBV20-1 to TRBJ2-1; 7 positions match TRBD1. Per germline, CDR1 DFQATT and CDR2 SNEGSKA (reference sequence). The CDR3 runs to 15 residues. V lost 0 bases, J lost 4 bases, and 6 bases stayed unmatched. The CDR3 reads CSARDVGQDYNEQFF. The CDR3 DNA follows: TGCAGTGCTAGAGATGTCGGACAGGATTACAATGAGCAGTTCTTC.

This rearrangement joins TRBV11-2 to TRBJ2-1; no clear D gene. CDR1 is SGHAT and CDR2 is FQNNGV in the germline V gene. Trimming left V 2 bases short and J 5 bases short, with 10 bases between. The CDR3 runs to 14 residues. DNA of the CDR3: TGTGCCAGCAGCTTACCGGGCCCAGACAATGAGCAGTTCTTC. Translating gives CASSLPGPDNEQFF.

This clonotype was observed a few times. The rearrangement uses TRBV12-3 or TRBV12-4 and TRBJ2-7; 7 positions agree with TRBD1. Trimming at V came to 6 bases and at J to 3 bases, leaving 11 bases not matched to a gene. The CDR3 length is 15 residues. CDR3 coding DNA: TGTGCCAGCAGCCAACAGGGGATATTTTTCTACGAGCAGTACTTC. This gives the protein CASSQQGIFFYEQYF.

J is TRBJ2-7 and V is TRBV15; 9 nucleotides align to TRBD2. The CDR3 contains 15 residues. V was pared by 1 base and J by 5 bases, with 6 bases of the junction left unmatched. Germline-derived CDR1 and CDR2 are LNHNV and YYDKDF (reference sequence). For the CDR3, the DNA is TGTGCCACCAGCAGAGGGTGGCGGGAGGGCAACGAGCAGTACTTC. It specifies CATSRGWREGNEQYF.

The chain uses TRBV20-1 and TRBJ2-1; D is tentatively TRBD1 or TRBD2 (5 bases each). The V gene lost 4 bases and the J gene lost 4 bases, with 8 bases spanning the gap. The CDR3 runs to 12 residues. Per germline, CDR1 DFQATT and CDR2 SNEGSKA (reference sequence). This CDR3 reads CSATEGYNEQFF. CDR3 DNA: TGCAGTGCTACTGAGGGGTACAATGAGCAGTTCTTC.

CDR3 sequence reads: CASSLAPRSANYGYTF. The CDR3 bases are TGCGCCAGCAGCTTGGCGCCTCGGTCAGCAAACTATGGCTACACCTTC. This chain uses TRBV5-1 with TRBJ1-2; D call uncertain. CDR3 size: 16 residues. The germline V gene encodes CDR1 SGHRS and CDR2 YFSETQ. Trimming took 0 bases from V and 2 from J, leaving 14 bases between them.

This clonotype was observed a few times. This chain uses TRBV18 with TRBJ2-1; tentatively, D is TRBD2 (6 bases). The germline V and J ends were trimmed by 2 bases and 6 bases, with 14 bases remaining between them. Germline assignment: CDR1 KGHSH and CDR2 LQKENI. The CDR3 is 15 residues long. The CDR3 bases are TGTGCCAGCTCACCAATGACGGGGGATCTCAATGAGCAGTTCTTC. Protein product: CASSPMTGDLNEQFF.

This chain joins TRBV5-1 and TRBJ2-5; D possibly corresponds to TRBD2 (5 bases). The CDR3 runs to 14 residues. CDR1 is SGHRS, CDR2 YFSETQ, per germline. Between the trimmed V and J ends, which lost 0 bases and 5 bases, there was a span of 11 bases. Here the CDR3 DNA reads TGCGCCAGCAGCTTGGACCGGGGAGAGGAGACCCAGTACTTC. Translation gives CASSLDRGEETQYF.

The genes are TRBV20-1 and TRBJ2-7; D is possibly TRBD2 (6 bases). The CDR3 covers 13 residues. V was trimmed by 6 bases and J by 2 bases, leaving 14 bases between them. Per germline, CDR1 DFQATT and CDR2 SNEGSKA (reference sequence). Here the CDR3 reads CSASEGLTYEQYF. CDR3 sequence (DNA): TGCAGTGCATCGGAGGGACTCACCTACGAGCAGTACTTC.

This clonotype was recorded a few times. The genes are TRBV12-3 or TRBV12-4 and TRBJ2-5; D remains ambiguous. This CDR3 has 14 residues. V was cut by 3 bases and J by 4 bases, with 12 bases left in between. CDR3 region: CASSLASLRETQYF. The CDR3 DNA reads as TGTGCCAGCAGTTTGGCCAGCCTCCGAGAGACCCAGTACTTC.

This clonotype was seen at least ten times. The rearrangement uses TRBV5-1 and TRBJ1-1, with TRBD1 as a possible D gene (5 bases). Germline V lookup: CDR1 SGHRS, CDR2 YFSETQ. This CDR3 is built from 15 residues. Trimming pared 1 base from V and 0 bases from J, leaving 10 bases between. As DNA, the CDR3 is TGCGCCAGCAGCTTGACCCAGGGCATGAACACTGAAGCTTTCTTT. It is translated as CASSLTQGMNTEAFF.

V gene TRBV2 combines with J gene TRBJ1-5; D gene uncertain. CDR1 is SNHLY and CDR2 is FYNNEI in the germline V gene. This CDR3 region has 14 residues. The V gene lost 3 bases and the J gene lost 4 bases, with 10 bases spanning the gap. CDR3 sequence: CASSDLTVNQPQHF. CDR3 DNA sequence: TGTGCCAGCAGTGACTTGACGGTGAATCAGCCCCAGCATTTT.

Here the CDR3 DNA reads TGTGCCAGCAGCATGGGACAGGGAGTAGTATACGAGCAGTACTTC. It is translated as CASSMGQGVVYEQYF. V is TRBV11-2 and J is TRBJ2-7; 9 nucleotides agree with TRBD1. CDR3 length: 15 residues. Looked up from germline, CDR1 is SGHAT and CDR2 is FQNNGV. The V and J ends lost 5 bases and 4 bases, in that order; junction bases with no gene match: 9.

The chain has TRBV12-3 or TRBV12-4 and TRBJ2-1; D is unresolved. This CDR3 has 12 residues. V was shortened by 3 bases and J by 6 bases, with 6 bases between the two germline ends. CDR3 nucleotide sequence: TGTGCCAGCAGTTTCTTCGGCAATGAGCAGTTCTTC. Encoded protein: CASSFFGNEQFF.

This rearrangement joins TRBV4-3 to TRBJ2-7, with a tentative D call TRBD1 (6 bases). Between the trimmed V and J ends, which lost 0 bases and 3 bases, there was a span of 18 bases. The germline V gene encodes CDR1 LGHNA and CDR2 YSLEER. The CDR3 sequence is 17 residues long. The CDR3 is CASSQDSSHRAFYEQYF. The CDR3 DNA reads TGCGCCAGCAGCCAAGATTCTTCCCACAGGGCCTTCTACGAGCAGTACTTC.

Many counts were recorded for this clonotype. The rearrangement uses TRBV24-1 and TRBJ1-5, with 7 bases identical to TRBD1. This CDR3 has 13 residues. CDR1 and CDR2 from the germline V gene are KGHDR and SFDVKD. The trim removed 7 bases at V and 7 bases at J, leaving 6 bases unmatched. CDR3 DNA sequence: TGTGCCACCAGCTCAACAGGGGAGCAGCCCCAGCATTTT. This gives the protein CATSSTGEQPQHF.

Only a few counts were recorded for this clonotype. This chain joins TRBV12-3 or TRBV12-4 and TRBJ2-2, with a tentative D call TRBD1 (6 bases). The CDR3 covers 12 residues. Trimming took off 6 bases at V and 7 bases at J, with 9 bases between the two ends. CDR3 region: CASRQGYGELFF. The DNA of the CDR3 is TGTGCCAGCAGGCAGGGGTACGGGGAGCTGTTTTTT.